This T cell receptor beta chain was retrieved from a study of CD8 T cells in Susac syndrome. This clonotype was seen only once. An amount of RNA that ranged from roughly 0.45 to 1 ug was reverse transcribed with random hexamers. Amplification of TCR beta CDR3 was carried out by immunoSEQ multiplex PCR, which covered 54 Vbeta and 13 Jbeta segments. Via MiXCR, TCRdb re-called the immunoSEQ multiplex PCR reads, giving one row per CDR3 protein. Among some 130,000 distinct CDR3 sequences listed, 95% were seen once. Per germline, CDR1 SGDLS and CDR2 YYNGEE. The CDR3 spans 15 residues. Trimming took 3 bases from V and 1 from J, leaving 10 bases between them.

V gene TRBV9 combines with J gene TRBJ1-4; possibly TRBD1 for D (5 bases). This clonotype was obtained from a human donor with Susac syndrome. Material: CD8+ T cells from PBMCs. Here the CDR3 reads CASSEGSRTNEKLFF. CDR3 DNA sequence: TGTGCCAGCAGCGAGGGGAGCCGAACTAATGAAAAACTGTTTTTT.